This entry is about one TCR beta chain. Antigen unknown. The sample comes from a study of T cell responses to AZD1222 COVID-19 vaccine. Overall study: Pooled in the analysis were second doses at about 4 or about 12 weeks. The study's findings and limits: Vaccine-associated CD4 TCRs spanned spike, dominant at 160-218 and 743-854.

The V gene end was trimmed by 3 bases and the J gene end by 5 bases; junction bases not matched to a gene: 7. Germline values: CDR1 KGHSH, CDR2 LQKENI. This CDR3 region has 16 residues. The data were produced by immunoSEQ multiplex PCR, yet TCRdb's version contains in-frame clones alone and is incomplete. The table lists 130,000 to 150,000 clones, 80% to 90% of them singletons. V usage is TRBV18 and J usage is TRBJ1-6, with 7 nucleotides matching TRBD1. The clonotype was recovered from an adult in good health. Sample: peripheral blood, taken on day 0 of AZD1222 vaccination. In DNA, the CDR3 is TGTGCCAGCTCACCGCTTAAGGGGGCAGATAATTCACCCCTCCACTTT. Translation gives CASSPLKGADNSPLHF.